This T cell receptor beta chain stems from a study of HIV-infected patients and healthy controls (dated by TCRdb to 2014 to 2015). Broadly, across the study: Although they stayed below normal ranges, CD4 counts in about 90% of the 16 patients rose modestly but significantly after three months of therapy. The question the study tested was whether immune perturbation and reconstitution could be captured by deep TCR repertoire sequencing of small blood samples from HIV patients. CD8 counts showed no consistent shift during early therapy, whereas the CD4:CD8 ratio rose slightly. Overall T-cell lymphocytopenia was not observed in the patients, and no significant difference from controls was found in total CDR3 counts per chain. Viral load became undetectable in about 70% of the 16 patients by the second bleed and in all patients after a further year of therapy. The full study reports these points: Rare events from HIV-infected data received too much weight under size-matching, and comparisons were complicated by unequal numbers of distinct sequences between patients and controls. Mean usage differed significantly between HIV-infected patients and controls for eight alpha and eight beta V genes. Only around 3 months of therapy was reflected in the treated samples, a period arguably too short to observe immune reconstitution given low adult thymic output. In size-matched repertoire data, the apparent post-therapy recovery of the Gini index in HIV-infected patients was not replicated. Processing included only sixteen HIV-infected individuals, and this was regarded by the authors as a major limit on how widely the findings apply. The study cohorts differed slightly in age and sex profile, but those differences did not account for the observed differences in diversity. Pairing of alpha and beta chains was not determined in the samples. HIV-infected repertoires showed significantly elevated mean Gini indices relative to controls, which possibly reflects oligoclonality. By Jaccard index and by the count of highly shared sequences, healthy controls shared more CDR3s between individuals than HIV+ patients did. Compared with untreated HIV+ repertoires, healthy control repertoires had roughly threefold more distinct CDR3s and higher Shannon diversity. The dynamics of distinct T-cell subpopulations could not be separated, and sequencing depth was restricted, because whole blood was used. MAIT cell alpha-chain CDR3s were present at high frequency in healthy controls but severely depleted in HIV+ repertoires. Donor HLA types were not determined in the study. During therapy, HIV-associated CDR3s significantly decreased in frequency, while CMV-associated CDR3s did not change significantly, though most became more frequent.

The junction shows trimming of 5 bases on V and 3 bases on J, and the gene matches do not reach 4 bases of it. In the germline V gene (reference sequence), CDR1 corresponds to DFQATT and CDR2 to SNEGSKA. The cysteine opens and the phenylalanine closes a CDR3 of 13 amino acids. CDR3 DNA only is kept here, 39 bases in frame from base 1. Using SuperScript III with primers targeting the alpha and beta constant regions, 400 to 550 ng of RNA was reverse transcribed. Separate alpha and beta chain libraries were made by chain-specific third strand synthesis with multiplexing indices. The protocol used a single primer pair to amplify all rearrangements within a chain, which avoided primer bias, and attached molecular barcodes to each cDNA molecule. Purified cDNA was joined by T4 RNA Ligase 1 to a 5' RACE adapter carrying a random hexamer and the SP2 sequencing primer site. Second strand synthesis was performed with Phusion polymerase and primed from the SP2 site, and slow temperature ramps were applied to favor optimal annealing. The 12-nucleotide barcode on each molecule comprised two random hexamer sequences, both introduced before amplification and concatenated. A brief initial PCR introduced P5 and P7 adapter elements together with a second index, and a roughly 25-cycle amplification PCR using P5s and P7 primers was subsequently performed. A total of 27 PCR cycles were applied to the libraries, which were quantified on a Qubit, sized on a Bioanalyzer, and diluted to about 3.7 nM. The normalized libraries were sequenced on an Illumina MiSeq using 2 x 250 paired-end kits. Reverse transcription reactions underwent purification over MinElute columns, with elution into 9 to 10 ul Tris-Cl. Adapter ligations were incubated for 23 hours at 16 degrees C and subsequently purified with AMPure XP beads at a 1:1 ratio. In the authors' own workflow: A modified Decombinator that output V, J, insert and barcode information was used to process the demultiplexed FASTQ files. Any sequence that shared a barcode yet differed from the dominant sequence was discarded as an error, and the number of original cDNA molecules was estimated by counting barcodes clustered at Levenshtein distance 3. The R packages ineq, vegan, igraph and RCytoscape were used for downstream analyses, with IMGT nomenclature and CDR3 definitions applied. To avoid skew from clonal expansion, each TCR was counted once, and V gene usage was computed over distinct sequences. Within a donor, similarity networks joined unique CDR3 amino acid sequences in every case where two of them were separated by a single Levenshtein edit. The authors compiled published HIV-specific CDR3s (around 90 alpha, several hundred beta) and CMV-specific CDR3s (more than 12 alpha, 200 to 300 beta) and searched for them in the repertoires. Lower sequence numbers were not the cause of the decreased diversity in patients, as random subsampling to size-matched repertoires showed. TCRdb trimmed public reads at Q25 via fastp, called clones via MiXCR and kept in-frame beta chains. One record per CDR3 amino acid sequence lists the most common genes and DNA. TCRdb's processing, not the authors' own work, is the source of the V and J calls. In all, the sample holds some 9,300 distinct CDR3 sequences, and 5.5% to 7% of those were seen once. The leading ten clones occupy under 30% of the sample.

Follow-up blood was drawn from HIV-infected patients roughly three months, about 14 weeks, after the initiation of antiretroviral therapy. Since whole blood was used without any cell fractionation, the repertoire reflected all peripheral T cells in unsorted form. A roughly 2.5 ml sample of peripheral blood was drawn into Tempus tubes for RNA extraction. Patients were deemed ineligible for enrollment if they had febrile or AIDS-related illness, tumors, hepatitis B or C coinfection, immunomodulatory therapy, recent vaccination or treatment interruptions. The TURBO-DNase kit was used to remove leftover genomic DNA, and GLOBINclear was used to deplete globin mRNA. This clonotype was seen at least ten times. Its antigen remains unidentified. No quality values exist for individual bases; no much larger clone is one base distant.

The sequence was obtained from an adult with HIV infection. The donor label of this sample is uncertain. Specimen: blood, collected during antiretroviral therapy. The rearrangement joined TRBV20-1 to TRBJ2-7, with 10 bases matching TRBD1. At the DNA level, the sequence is TGCAGTGCTCCGGGACAGGGGTACTACGAGCAGTACTTC. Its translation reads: CSAPGQGYYEQYF.